The 9 T cell receptor beta chains below come from one sample, sequenced in a study of glioma-infiltrating T cells. TCR alpha and beta CDR3 regions were amplified from RNA using iRepertoire nested multiplex PCR. From the multiplex PCR reads, TCRdb called clonotypes with MiXCR, one entry per CDR3 protein. The sample contains about 410,000 distinct CDR3 sequences, more than 35% of which appear only once. Sequences were obtained from glioma tissue, nonneoplastic brain tissue, or PBMCs (not recorded which). The receptors stem from a human donor with low-grade glioma or glioblastoma, undergoing nonglioma brain surgery, or in good health (not recorded which).

The chain couples TRBV6-1 to TRBJ2-7; TRBD2 aligns across 7 bases. CDR1 and CDR2 from the germline V gene are MNHNS and SASEGT. CDR3 size: 14 residues. V lost 8 bases, J lost 5 bases, and 12 bases stayed unmatched. In nucleotides, the CDR3 is TGTGCCAGCCCTGCCCCGGGAGGAAACAACGAGCAGTACTTC. Translating it yields CASPAPGGNNEQYF.

Remarks on this clonotype: This sequence may be a read error, since a much larger clone differs from it by one base. The chain uses TRBV20-1 and TRBJ1-6; D gene unclear. V was trimmed by 0 bases and J by 5 bases, leaving 8 bases between them. This CDR3 has 14 residues. Germline V gives CDR1 DFQATT, CDR2 SNEGSKA (reference sequence). CDR3 amino acids: CSARDIGDNSPLHF. CDR3 sequence (DNA): TGCAGTGCTAGAGACATTGGGGATAATTCACCCCTCCACTTT.

This clonotype was found many times. The gene calls are TRBV5-4 and TRBJ1-1; D is ambiguous. CDR3 size: 13 residues. Germline lookup yields CDR1 SGHNT and CDR2 YYREEE (reference sequence). Trimming stripped 4 bases from V and 4 bases from J, with 11 bases between. The CDR3 loop is CASSPGWLTEAFF. CDR3 sequence (DNA): TGTGCCAGCAGCCCCGGCTGGCTCACTGAAGCTTTCTTT. The variable domain in full, completed from reference TRBV5-4 and TRBJ1-1, reads ETGVTQSPTHLIKTRGQQVTLRCSSQSGHNTVSWYQQALGQGPQFIFQYYREEENGRGNFPPRFSGLQFPNYSSELNVNALELDDSALYLCASSPGWLTEAFFGQGTRLTVV.

The chain recombines TRBV6-1 with TRBJ2-1, with 11 bases lining up with TRBD2. Germline-derived CDR1 and CDR2 are MNHNS and SASEGT. J gave up 2 bases and V 7 bases, and 7 bases lay outside the gene matches. The CDR3 is 16 residues long. The CDR3 reads CASKTGLAAPYNEQFF. CDR3 bases: TGTGCCAGCAAAACGGGACTAGCGGCCCCCTACAATGAGCAGTTCTTC.

This clonotype was observed many times. The chain couples TRBV4-2 to TRBJ1-1, with D unclear. Germline assignment: CDR1 LGHNA and CDR2 YNFKEQ. V gave up 0 bases and J gave up 1 base, with 12 bases separating them. The CDR3 sequence is 16 residues long. The CDR3: CASSQDPELPNTEAFF. For the CDR3, the DNA is TGTGCCAGCAGCCAAGATCCGGAGTTACCGAACACTGAAGCTTTCTTT.

This chain links TRBV20-1 with TRBJ2-1; D gene ambiguous. V lost 1 base, J lost 2 bases, and 9 bases lay in between. The CDR3 extends over 14 amino acids. The germline gives CDR1 DFQATT, CDR2 SNEGSKA (reference sequence). CDR3 amino acids: CSARGSRTYNEQFF. Here the CDR3 DNA reads TGCAGTGCTAGAGGTTCCAGGACCTACAATGAGCAGTTCTTC.

V usage is TRBV3-1 and J usage is TRBJ2-1; D is ambiguous. V was cut by 4 bases and J by 12 bases, with 13 bases left in between. The length of the CDR3 is 12 residues. Looked up from germline, CDR1 is LGHDT and CDR2 is YNNKEL (reference sequence). The CDR3 coding sequence is TGTGCCAGCAGCCCCACCGGGTTACTGCAGTTCTTC. Translation gives CASSPTGLLQFF.

This clonotype was observed a handful of times. The chain employs TRBV7-9 and TRBJ2-7, with 12 bases lining up with TRBD2. This CDR3 has 16 residues. The trim removed 3 bases at V and 2 bases at J, leaving 5 bases unmatched. Per the germline V gene, CDR1 is SEHNR and CDR2 is FQNEAQ (reference sequence). This chain's CDR3 is CASSFPLAGGTYEQYF. In DNA form, the CDR3 reads TGTGCCAGCAGCTTTCCACTAGCGGGAGGTACCTACGAGCAGTACTTC.

Concerning this clonotype itself: It may be a read error: a sequence one base away is much more abundant. The V and J genes are TRBV15 and TRBJ2-1, with D uncertain. The CDR3 length is 12 residues. Germline V gives CDR1 LNHNV, CDR2 YYDKDF (reference sequence). CDR3 residues: CATSRVGPEQLF. DNA for the CDR3: TGTGCCACCAGCAGAGTTGGGCCTGAGCAGCTCTTC.